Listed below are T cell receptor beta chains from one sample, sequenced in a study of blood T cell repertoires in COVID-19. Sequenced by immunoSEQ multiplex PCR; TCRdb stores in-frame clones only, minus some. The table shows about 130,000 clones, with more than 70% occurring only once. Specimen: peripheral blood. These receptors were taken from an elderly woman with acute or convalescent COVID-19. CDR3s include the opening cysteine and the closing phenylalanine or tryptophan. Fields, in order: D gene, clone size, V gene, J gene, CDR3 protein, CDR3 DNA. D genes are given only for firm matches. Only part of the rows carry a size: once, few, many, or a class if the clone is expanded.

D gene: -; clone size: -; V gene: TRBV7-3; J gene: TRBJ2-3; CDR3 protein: CASSLRAGMQDTQYF; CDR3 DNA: TGTGCCAGCAGCTTAAGGGCAGGGATGCAAGATACGCAGTATTTT
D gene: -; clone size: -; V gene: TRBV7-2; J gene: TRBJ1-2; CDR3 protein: CASSFHRIYGYTF; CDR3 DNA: TGTGCCAGCAGCTTTCACAGGATCTATGGCTACACCTTC
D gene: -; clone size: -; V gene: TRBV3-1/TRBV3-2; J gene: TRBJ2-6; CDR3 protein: CASSEGVSGANVLTF; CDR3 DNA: TGTGCCAGCAGCGAAGGCGTCTCTGGGGCCAACGTCCTGACTTTC
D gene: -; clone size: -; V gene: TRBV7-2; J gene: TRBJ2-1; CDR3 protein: CASSRAVNNEQFF; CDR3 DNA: TGTGCCAGCAGCCGTGCAGTCAACAATGAGCAGTTCTTC
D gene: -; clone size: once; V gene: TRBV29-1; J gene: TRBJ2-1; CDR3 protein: CSVAGLQGMFSNEQFF; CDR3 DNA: TGCAGCGTTGCGGGCCTTCAGGGTATGTTTTCGAATGAGCAGTTCTTC
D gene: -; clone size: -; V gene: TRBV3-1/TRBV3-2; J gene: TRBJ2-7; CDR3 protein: CASSQGRQEQYF; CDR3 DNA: TGTGCCAGCAGCCAAGGCAGGCAGGAGCAGTACTTC
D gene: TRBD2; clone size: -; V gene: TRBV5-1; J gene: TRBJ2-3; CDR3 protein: CASRLAGGTDTQYF; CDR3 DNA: TGCGCCAGCAGACTAGCGGGAGGTACAGATACGCAGTATTTT
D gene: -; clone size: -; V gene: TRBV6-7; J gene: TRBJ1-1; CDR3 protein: CASSSKSVSGSGMNTEAFF; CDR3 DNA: TGTGCCAGCAGTTCTAAAAGTGTATCAGGGTCAGGGATGAACACTGAAGCTTTCTTT
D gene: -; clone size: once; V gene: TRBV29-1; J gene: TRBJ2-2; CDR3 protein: CSVDGGPGWGTGELFF; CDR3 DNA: TGCAGCGTTGACGGCGGTCCGGGGTGGGGCACCGGGGAGCTGTTTTTT
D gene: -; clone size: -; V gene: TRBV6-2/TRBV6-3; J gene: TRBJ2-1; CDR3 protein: CASSYSQGSYNEQFF; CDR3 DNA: TGTGCCAGCAGTTACTCGCAGGGGTCCTACAATGAGCAGTTCTTC
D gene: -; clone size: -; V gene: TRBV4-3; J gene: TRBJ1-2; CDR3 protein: CASSQDARVTNYGYTF; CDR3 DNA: TGCGCCAGCAGCCAGGATGCCAGGGTTACTAACTATGGCTACACCTTC
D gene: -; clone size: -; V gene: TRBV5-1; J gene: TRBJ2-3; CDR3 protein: CASSQQRGTDTQYF; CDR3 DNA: TGCGCCAGCAGTCAACAGCGGGGCACAGATACGCAGTATTTT
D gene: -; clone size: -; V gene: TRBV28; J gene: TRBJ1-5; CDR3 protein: CASSPSGSNQPQHF; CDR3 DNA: TGTGCCAGCAGTCCTTCCGGTAGCAATCAGCCCCAGCATTTT
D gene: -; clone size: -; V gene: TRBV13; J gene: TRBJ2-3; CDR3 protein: CASSLKVSATPTDTQYF; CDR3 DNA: TGTGCCAGCAGCTTAAAGGTCAGCGCTACCCCCACAGATACGCAGTATTTT
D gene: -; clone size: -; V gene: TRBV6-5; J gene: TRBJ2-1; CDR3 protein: CASSYPGRSSYNEQFF; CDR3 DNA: TGTGCCAGCAGTTACCCCGGCCGGAGCTCCTACAATGAGCAGTTCTTC
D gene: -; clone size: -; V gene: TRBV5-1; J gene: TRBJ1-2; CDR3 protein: CASSLGAVLGDGYTF; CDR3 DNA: TGCGCCAGCAGCTTGGGGGCAGTCCTCGGCGATGGCTACACCTTC
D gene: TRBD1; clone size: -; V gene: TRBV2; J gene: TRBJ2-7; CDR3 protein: CATNRGTYEQYF; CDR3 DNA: TGTGCCACCAACAGGGGAACCTACGAGCAGTACTTC